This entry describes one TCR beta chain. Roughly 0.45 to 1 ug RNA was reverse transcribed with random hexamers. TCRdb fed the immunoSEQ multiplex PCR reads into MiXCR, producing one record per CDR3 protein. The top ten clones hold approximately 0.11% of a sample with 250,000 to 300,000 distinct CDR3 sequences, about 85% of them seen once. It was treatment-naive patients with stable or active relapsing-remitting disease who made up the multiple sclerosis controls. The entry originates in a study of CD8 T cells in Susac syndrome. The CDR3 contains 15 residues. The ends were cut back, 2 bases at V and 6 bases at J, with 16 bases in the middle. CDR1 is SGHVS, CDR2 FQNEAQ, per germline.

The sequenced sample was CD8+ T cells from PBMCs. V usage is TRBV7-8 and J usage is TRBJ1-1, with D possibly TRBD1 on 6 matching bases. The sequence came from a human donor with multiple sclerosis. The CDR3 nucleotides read TGTGCCAGCAGCTTACGGGACATGGTGGTCCCTGAAGCTTTCTTT. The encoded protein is CASSLRDMVVPEAFF.